This entry lists 11 T cell receptor beta chains sequenced from one sample in a study of neurological immune-mediated disorders. TCRdb reanalysed the 5' RACE reads using MiXCR and keeps one entry per CDR3 protein. The table shows fewer than 30,000 distinct CDR3 sequences, with roughly 7% occurring only once. Sequencing was done on a sample of PBMCs. These receptors were collected from a woman aged 40 to 50 in good health.

This clonotype has a count of ten or more. V gene TRBV5-1 combines with J gene TRBJ1-1, with D maybe TRBD1 (5 bases). The CDR3 length is 17 residues. The V gene's germline CDR1 is SGHRS and CDR2 YFSETQ. The ends were cut back, 0 bases at V and 2 bases at J, with 17 bases in the middle. The CDR3 is CASSLAVIGRENTEAFF. The CDR3 region has the DNA TGCGCCAGCAGCTTGGCAGTAATCGGCAGGGAAAACACTGAAGCTTTCTTT.

The sample holds many counts of this clonotype. The chain is built from TRBV7-2 and TRBJ1-3; D remains ambiguous. V gave up 3 bases and J gave up 0 bases, with 12 bases separating them. The germline V gene has CDR1 SGHTA and CDR2 FQGNSA. This CDR3 is built from 16 residues. The CDR3 region is CASSLGSLHSGNTIYF. The CDR3 DNA is TGTGCCAGCAGCTTGGGCAGCTTACACTCTGGAAACACCATATATTTT.

There are many counts of this clonotype. The rearrangement joins TRBV5-1 to TRBJ1-2, with D uncertain. V gave up 0 bases and J gave up 0 bases, with 9 bases separating them. Per germline, CDR1 SGHRS and CDR2 YFSETQ. There are 15 residues in the CDR3. CDR3 loop: CASSLELGSNYGYTF. CDR3 in DNA: TGCGCCAGCAGCTTGGAGTTGGGATCTAACTATGGCTACACCTTC.

This clonotype was detected ten times or more. This chain uses TRBV20-1 with TRBJ2-3; 14 bases agree with TRBD2. The CDR3 covers 13 residues. The germline V gene has CDR1 DFQATT and CDR2 SNEGSKA (reference sequence). For the CDR3, the DNA is TGCAGCGCGGGACTAGCGGGAGAAGATACGCAGTATTTT. This translates into CSAGLAGEDTQYF.

This clonotype was seen ten or more times. V usage is TRBV24-1 and J usage is TRBJ2-3; a possible D gene is TRBD2 (5 bases). Trimming pared 2 bases from V and 0 bases from J, leaving 8 bases between. The V gene's germline CDR1 is KGHDR and CDR2 SFDVKD. The CDR3 runs 15 residues. CDR3 amino acids: CATSDSRTSTDTQYF. The CDR3 bases are TGTGCCACCAGTGATTCCCGGACTAGCACAGATACGCAGTATTTT.

In this sample, this clonotype turned up many times. This chain links TRBV20-1 with TRBJ2-2; 14 bases are shared with TRBD2. J was trimmed by 5 bases and V by 3 bases; bases with no gene match: 5. The CDR3 has 16 amino acids. CDR1 is DFQATT, CDR2 SNEGSKA, per germline (reference sequence). CDR3 bases: TGCAGTGCTAGTGGGACTAGCGGGAGTGGAACCGGGGAGCTGTTTTTT. It specifies CSASGTSGSGTGELFF.

This clonotype appeared many times. CDR3 amino acids: CSARVPLAYGETQYF. CDR3 nucleotide sequence: TGCAGTGCTAGAGTTCCTTTGGCCTATGGGGAGACCCAGTACTTC. The V and J genes are TRBV20-1 and TRBJ2-5; D gene ambiguous. Germline CDR1 is DFQATT and CDR2 is SNEGSKA (reference sequence). V gave up 1 base and J gave up 5 bases, with 17 bases separating them. The CDR3 extends over 15 amino acids.

This clonotype was found many times. The chain carries TRBV6-6 and TRBJ1-5; possible D gene TRBD1, 6 bases. This CDR3 has 13 residues. Germline V lookup: CDR1 MNHNY, CDR2 SVGAGI (reference sequence). V gave up 4 bases and J gave up 7 bases, with 11 bases separating them. CDR3 sequence reads: CASSSETGQPQHF. CDR3 DNA sequence: TGTGCCAGCAGTTCTGAGACAGGCCAGCCCCAGCATTTT.

By sample share, this clonotype is medium-sized. This rearrangement joins TRBV20-1 to TRBJ1-4, with no clear D. The V and J ends lost 6 bases and 2 bases respectively, with 25 bases between them. There are 18 residues in the CDR3. Germline CDR1 reads DFQATT; CDR2 reads SNEGSKA (reference sequence). CDR3 sequence reads: CSAAGVYSGPRTNEKLFF. CDR3 nucleotide sequence: TGCAGTGCCGCGGGAGTATATTCTGGACCCCGCACTAATGAAAAACTGTTTTTT.

The sample holds many counts of this clonotype. The chain has TRBV2 and TRBJ2-4; the D is unclear. The V gene's germline CDR1 is SNHLY and CDR2 FYNNEI. Trimming took 2 bases from V and 7 from J, leaving 12 bases between them. The CDR3 consists of 14 residues. The CDR3 loop is CASSESLVVNIQYF. The CDR3 DNA reads as TGTGCCAGCAGTGAATCCCTAGTGGTGAACATTCAGTACTTC.

In its sample, this clonotype was seen many times. The rearrangement joins TRBV7-8 to TRBJ2-1, with 13 bases lining up with TRBD2. Germline V gene lookup returns CDR1 SGHVS and CDR2 FQNEAQ. This CDR3 comprises 15 residues. V gave up 1 base and J gave up 8 bases; unmatched junction bases: 2. Here the CDR3 DNA reads TGTGCCAGCAGCTTAGGGACTAGCGGGAGCTATGAGCAGTTCTTC. This gives the protein CASSLGTSGSYEQFF.